The rows below give T cell receptor beta chains drawn from one sample of a study of T cell responses to AZD1222 COVID-19 vaccine. Assay used: immunoSEQ multiplex PCR; TCRdb lists only in-frame clones, some missing. The data hold roughly 100,000 clones, with 85% to 90% observed a single time. Sequenced material: peripheral blood, taken on day 0 of AZD1222 vaccination. All receptors derive from an adult in good health. CDR3s include the opening cysteine and the closing phenylalanine or tryptophan. Each record gives: CDR3 DNA, CDR3 protein, clone size, D gene, V gene, J gene. A D gene is named only where the DNA matches it firmly. Rows give clone size only sometimes, using once, few, many, or a class for an expanded clone.

TGCAGTGCTAGTGGCCCGCCGGCGATCACAGATACGCAGTATTTT	CSASGPPAITDTQYF	.	.	TRBV20-1	TRBJ2-3
TGTGCCAGCAGCTCCGGGACAGCGGGCACTGAAGCTTTCTTT	CASSSGTAGTEAFF	.	TRBD1	TRBV7-2	TRBJ1-1
TGTGCCAGCAGCGGAGGCTCCCCTGAGCCCCAGCATTTT	CASSGGSPEPQHF	.	.	TRBV3-1/TRBV3-2	TRBJ1-5
TGTGCCAGCTTAGAGAGTCAGGTGGTCACTGAAGCTTTCTTT	CASLESQVVTEAFF	.	.	TRBV18	TRBJ1-1
TGTGCCAGCAGCTTGCCTGGGGTTTTAGGCACTGAAGCTTTCTTT	CASSLPGVLGTEAFF	.	.	TRBV7-2	TRBJ1-1
TGTGCCAGCAGTTTTCGAGGGGAAGCTTTCTTT	CASSFRGEAFF	.	.	TRBV12-3/TRBV12-4	TRBJ1-1
TGTGCCAGTAGTATCGTAGGGCACTCTGGAAACACCATATATTTT	CASSIVGHSGNTIYF	.	.	TRBV19	TRBJ1-3
TGTGCCAGCAGCCAAGCATCTCGGGGGGACGAGCAGTACTTC	CASSQASRGDEQYF	once	TRBD2	TRBV3-1/TRBV3-2	TRBJ2-7
TGTGCCAGCAGCAGGACAGGCGTGGGGAACACTGAAGCTTTCTTT	CASSRTGVGNTEAFF	.	TRBD1	TRBV3-1/TRBV3-2	TRBJ1-1
TGCGCCAGCAGCCCCGAGCGGGAGCCCTACAATGAGCAGTTCTTC	CASSPEREPYNEQFF	.	TRBD2	TRBV5-1	TRBJ2-1
TGTGCCAGCAGCTTAGGCGGCAGGGTGAACACTGAAGCTTTCTTT	CASSLGGRVNTEAFF	.	.	TRBV7-8	TRBJ1-1
TGTGCCAGCAGTTTGAGCAGGGCGTACTATCAGCCCCAGCATTTT	CASSLSRAYYQPQHF	few	.	TRBV28	TRBJ1-5
TGTGCCAGCAGCTTAACTTCGGGGGGATACAATGAGCAGTTCTTC	CASSLTSGGYNEQFF	once	TRBD2	TRBV7-2	TRBJ2-1
TGTGCCAGCAGCTCCTCAACTAGCGGCAAAGCGGGGGAGCAGTACTTC	CASSSSTSGKAGEQYF	.	TRBD2	TRBV7-2	TRBJ2-7
TGTGCCAGCAGCCTACCTCATGGGGCGGTCTACGAGCAGTACTTC	CASSLPHGAVYEQYF	.	.	TRBV3-1/TRBV3-2	TRBJ2-7
TGTGCCAGTAGTATAGAAAGGACTAGCGGGAGGGCCATCCACAATGAGCAGTTCTTC	CASSIERTSGRAIHNEQFF	.	TRBD2	TRBV19	TRBJ2-1
TGTGCCAGCAGCCCAGACGGAGCGGCCTCCTACGAGCAGTACTTC	CASSPDGAASYEQYF	.	.	TRBV7-3	TRBJ2-7